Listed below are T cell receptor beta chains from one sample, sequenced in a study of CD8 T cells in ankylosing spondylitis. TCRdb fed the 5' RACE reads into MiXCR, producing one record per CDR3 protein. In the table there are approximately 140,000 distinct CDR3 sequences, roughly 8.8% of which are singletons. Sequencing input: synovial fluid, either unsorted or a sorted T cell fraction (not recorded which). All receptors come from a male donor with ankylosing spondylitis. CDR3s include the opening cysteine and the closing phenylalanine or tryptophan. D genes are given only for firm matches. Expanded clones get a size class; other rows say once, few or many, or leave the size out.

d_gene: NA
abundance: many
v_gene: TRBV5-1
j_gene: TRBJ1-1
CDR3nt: TGCGCCAGCAGCTTGGGGCGGTGGAATAGCAGGGCTGAAGCTTTCTTT
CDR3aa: CASSLGRWNSRAEAFF

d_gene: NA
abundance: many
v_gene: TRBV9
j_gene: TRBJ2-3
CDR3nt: TGTGCCAGCAGTCCAATGGACCGCACAGATACGCAGTATTTT
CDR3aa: CASSPMDRTDTQYF

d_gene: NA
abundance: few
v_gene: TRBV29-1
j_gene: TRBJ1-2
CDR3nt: TGCAGCGTTCGGTACCAGCGGTATGGCTACACCTTC
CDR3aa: CSVRYQRYGYTF

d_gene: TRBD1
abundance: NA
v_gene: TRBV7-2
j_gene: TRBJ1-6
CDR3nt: TGTGCCAGCAGCCCTCGACAGGGGGGCCAATCACCCCTCCACTTT
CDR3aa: CASSPRQGGQSPLHF

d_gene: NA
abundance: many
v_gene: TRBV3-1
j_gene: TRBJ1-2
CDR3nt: TGTGCCAGCAGCCAAAATGTCTATGGCTACACCTTC
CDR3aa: CASSQNVYGYTF

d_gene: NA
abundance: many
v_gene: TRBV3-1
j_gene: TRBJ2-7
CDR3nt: TGTGCCAGCAGCCAGGGGGGACGCGAGCAGTACTTC
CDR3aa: CASSQGGREQYF

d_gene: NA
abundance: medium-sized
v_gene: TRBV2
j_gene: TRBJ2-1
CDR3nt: TGTGCCAGCAGCGCCACAGGAGGATTTTTGTTCTTC
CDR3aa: CASSATGGFLFF

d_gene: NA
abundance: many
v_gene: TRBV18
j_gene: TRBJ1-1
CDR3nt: TGTGCCAGCTCACCCCTTAACGGAAATTCAGCTTTCTTT
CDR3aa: CASSPLNGNSAFF

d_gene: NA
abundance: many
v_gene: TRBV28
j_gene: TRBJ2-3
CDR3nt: TGTGCCAGCAGTCCAACCGGCCGCACAGATACGCAGTATTTT
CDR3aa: CASSPTGRTDTQYF

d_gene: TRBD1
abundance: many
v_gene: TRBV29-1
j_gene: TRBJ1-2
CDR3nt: TGCAGCGTCGGGACAGGGAATGGCTACACCTTC
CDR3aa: CSVGTGNGYTF

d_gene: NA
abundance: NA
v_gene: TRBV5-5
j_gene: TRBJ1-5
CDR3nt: TGTGCCAGCAGCTTGGATTGGGGGGCCGGTCAGCCCCAGCATTTT
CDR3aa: CASSLDWGAGQPQHF

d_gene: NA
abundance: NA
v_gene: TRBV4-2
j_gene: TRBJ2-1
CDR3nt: TGTGCCAGCAGCCAACAGGCCGGAGTTGAGCAGTTCTTC
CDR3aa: CASSQQAGVEQFF

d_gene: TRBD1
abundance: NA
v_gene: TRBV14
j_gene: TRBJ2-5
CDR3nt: TGTGCCAGCAGCCAAAGACAGGGAAGGGAGACCCAGTACTTC
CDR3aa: CASSQRQGRETQYF

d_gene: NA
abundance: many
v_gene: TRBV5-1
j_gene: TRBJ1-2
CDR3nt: TGCGCCAGCAGCTCGGAGGGCGCAGACTATGGCTACACCTTC
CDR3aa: CASSSEGADYGYTF

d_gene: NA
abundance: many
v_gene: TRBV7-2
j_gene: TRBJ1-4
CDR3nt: TGTGCCAGCAGCTTCGGGGCTAATGAAAAACTGTTTTTT
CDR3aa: CASSFGANEKLFF

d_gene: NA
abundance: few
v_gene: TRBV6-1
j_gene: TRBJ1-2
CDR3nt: TGTGCCAGCAGTGTTTCCGGACAGTCCCGGCACACCTTC
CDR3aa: CASSVSGQSRHTF

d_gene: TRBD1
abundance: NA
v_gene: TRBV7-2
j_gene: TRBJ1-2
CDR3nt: TGTGCCAGCAGCTTCTCCGGGGACAGAAATAACTATGGCTACACCTTC
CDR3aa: CASSFSGDRNNYGYTF

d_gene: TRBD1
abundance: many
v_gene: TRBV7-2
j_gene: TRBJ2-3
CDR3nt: TGTGCCAGCAGCCTCTCCGGGACAGGGGAGGATACGCAGTATTTT
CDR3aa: CASSLSGTGEDTQYF

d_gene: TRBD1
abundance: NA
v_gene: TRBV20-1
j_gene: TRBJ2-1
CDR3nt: TGCAGTGCTAGACCTTTAGGACAGGGGGGTGAGAATGAGCAGTTCTTC
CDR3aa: CSARPLGQGGENEQFF

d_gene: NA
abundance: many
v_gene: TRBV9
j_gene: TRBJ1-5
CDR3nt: TGTGCCAGCAGCGCCCGGTCTGGGGAGGACAATCAGCCCCAGCATTTT
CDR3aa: CASSARSGEDNQPQHF

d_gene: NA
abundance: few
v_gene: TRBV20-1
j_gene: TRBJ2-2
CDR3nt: TGCAGTGCTAGAGAAGGGGCGGGTTACGGGGAGCTGTTTTTT
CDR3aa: CSAREGAGYGELFF

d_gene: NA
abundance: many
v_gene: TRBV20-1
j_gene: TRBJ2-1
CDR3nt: TGCAGTGCTAGGCCTTACAATGAGCAGTTCTTC
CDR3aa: CSARPYNEQFF

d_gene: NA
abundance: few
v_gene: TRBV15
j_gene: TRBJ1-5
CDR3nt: TGTGCCACCAGGGGGGACGGGTGGAATCAGCCCCAGCATTTT
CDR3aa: CATRGDGWNQPQHF

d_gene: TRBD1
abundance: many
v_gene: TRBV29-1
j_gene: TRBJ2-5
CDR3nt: TGCAGCGTTGAAACAGGGGGCCAAGAGACCCAGTACTTC
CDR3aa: CSVETGGQETQYF

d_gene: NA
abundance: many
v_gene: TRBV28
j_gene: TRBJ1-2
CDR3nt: TGTGCCAGCAGTTCGTTCCCGACGGTCGATGGCTACACCTTC
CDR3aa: CASSSFPTVDGYTF

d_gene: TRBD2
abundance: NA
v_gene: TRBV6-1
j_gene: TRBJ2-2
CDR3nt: TGTGCCAGCAGTAAAGGACTAGCCCACACCGGGGAGCTGTTTTTT
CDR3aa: CASSKGLAHTGELFF

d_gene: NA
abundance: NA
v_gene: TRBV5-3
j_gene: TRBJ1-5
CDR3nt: TGTGCCAGAAGCCCCACAGATTATAGCAATCAGCCCCAGCATTTT
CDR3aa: CARSPTDYSNQPQHF

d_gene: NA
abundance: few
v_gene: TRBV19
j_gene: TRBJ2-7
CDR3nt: TGTGCCACCGCCCAGGGGGAGGGCGAGCAGTACTTC
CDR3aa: CATAQGEGEQYF

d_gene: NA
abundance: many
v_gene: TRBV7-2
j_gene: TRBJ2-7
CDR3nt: TGTGCCAGCAGCTCAATCAGCTACGAGCAGTACTTC
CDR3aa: CASSSISYEQYF

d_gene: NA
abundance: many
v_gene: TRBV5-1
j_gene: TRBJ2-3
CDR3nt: TGCGCCAGCAGCTTGGCGGCGCGGGGCACAGATACGCAGTATTTT
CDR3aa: CASSLAARGTDTQYF

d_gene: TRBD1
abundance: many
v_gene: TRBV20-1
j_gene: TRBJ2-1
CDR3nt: TGCAGTGCCGACAGGGGGTTTAGCTCCTACAATGAGCAGTTCTTC
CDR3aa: CSADRGFSSYNEQFF

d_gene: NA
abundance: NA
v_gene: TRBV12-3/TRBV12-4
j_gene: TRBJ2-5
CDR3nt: TGTGCCAGCAGTTTAATTCAGGGGTGGGAGACCCAGTACTTC
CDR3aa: CASSLIQGWETQYF

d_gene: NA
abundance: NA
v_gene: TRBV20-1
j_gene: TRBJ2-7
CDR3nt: TGCAGTGCTAGACAGCCCGTGGGGGGCGAGCAGTACTTC
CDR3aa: CSARQPVGGEQYF

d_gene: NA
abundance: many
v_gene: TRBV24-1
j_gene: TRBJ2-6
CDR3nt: TGTGCCACCAGTGATGACGGACCCAGCTCTGGGGCCAACGTCCTGACTTTC
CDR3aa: CATSDDGPSSGANVLTF

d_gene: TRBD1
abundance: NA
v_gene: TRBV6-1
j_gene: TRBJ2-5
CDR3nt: TGTGCCAGCAGGAGGCAGGGGGCCTCAGAGACCCAGTACTTC
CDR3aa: CASRRQGASETQYF

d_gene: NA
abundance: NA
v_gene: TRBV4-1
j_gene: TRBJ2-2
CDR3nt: TGCGCCAGCAGCCAAGACAGAGGAGGCATCGGGGAGCTGTTTTTT
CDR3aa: CASSQDRGGIGELFF

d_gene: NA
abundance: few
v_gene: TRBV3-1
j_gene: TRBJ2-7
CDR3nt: TGTGCCAGCAGCAAACCGCACCGGGACACCTCCTACGAGCAGTACTTC
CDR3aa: CASSKPHRDTSYEQYF

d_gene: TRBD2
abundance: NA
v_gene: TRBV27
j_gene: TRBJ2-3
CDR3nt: TGTGCCAGCAGCCTAGCGGGGGCGCCGGGGGATACGCAGTATTTT
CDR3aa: CASSLAGAPGDTQYF

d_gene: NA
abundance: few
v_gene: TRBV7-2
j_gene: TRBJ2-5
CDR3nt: TGTGCCAGCAGCTCGCAGGGAACACAAGAGACCCAGTACTTC
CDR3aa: CASSSQGTQETQYF

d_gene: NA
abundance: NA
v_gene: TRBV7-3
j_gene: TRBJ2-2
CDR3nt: TGTGCCAGCAGGCAGCGGCCCGGGGAGCTGTTTTTT
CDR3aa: CASRQRPGELFF

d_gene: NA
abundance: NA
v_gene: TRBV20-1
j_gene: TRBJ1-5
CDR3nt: TGCAGTGCATCCAATCGGGACACCGATCAGCCCCAGCATTTT
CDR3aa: CSASNRDTDQPQHF

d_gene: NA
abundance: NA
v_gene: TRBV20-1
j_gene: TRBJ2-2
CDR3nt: TGCAGTACTGAACATTCTACAACCGGGGAGCTGTTTTTT
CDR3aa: CSTEHSTTGELFF

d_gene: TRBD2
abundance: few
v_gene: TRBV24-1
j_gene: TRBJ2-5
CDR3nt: TGTGCCACCAGTGAGAGCGGGGGCTTGGGAGAGACCCAGTACTTC
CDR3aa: CATSESGGLGETQYF

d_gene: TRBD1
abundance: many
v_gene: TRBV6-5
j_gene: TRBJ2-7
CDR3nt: TGTGCCAGCAGTTACTACAGCGGGACAGGGGGGGACGAGCAGTACTTC
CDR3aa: CASSYYSGTGGDEQYF

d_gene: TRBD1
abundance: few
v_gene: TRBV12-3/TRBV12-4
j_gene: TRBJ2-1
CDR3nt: TGTGCCAGCAGTTCGCAGACAGGGGCCAATGAGCAGTTCTTC
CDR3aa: CASSSQTGANEQFF

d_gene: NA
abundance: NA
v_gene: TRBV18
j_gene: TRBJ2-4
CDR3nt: TGTGCCAGCTCACCAGTGACGGGAAACATTCAGTACTTC
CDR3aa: CASSPVTGNIQYF

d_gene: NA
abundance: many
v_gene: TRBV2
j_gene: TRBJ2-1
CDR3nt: TGTGCCAGCAGTGAACAGAACAATGAGCAGTTCTTC
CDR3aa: CASSEQNNEQFF

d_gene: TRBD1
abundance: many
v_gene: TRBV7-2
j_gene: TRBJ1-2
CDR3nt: TGTGCCAGCAGCTTAGGGGGAGGGGGCGGCTATGGCTACACCTTC
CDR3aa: CASSLGGGGGYGYTF

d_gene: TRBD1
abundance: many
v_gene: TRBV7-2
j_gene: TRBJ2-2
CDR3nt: TGTGCCAGCAGCCTGACAGGGCCCAACACCGGGGAGCTGTTTTTT
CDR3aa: CASSLTGPNTGELFF

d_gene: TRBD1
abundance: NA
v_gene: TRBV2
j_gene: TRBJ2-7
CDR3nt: TGTGCCAGCATTACGGGACAGGGGGTTCATCAGTACTTC
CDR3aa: CASITGQGVHQYF